Following are 5 T cell receptor beta chains from one sample sequenced in a study of spatial heterogeneity in lung cancer. TCRdb reanalysed the 5' RACE reads using MiXCR and keeps one entry per CDR3 protein. The table has approximately 6,900 distinct CDR3 sequences, roughly 6.1% seen once. Indicated time point: sample taken at primary tumor resection. Unsorted samples of tumor, nontumor lung or frozen PBMC had their whole RNA sequenced. The sequencing used normal lung tissue next to the tumor, collected at surgery. These receptors all come from a female donor with early-stage non-small cell lung cancer.

This clonotype is deemed medium-sized. This beta chain is an off-target read within a library intended for alpha chains, so its frequency means little. The rearrangement links TRBV7-8 to TRBJ2-5; possible D gene TRBD2, 5 bases. The CDR3 sequence is 13 residues long. V dropped 3 bases and J dropped 2 bases, with 7 bases sitting between them. Germline CDR1 SGHVS, CDR2 FQNEAQ. The CDR3 region is CASSFGLQETQYF. DNA for the CDR3: TGTGCCAGCAGCTTCGGACTGCAAGAGACCCAGTACTTC.

This clonotype has at least ten counts. The library was built for alpha chains, so this beta chain is an off-target read and its size means little. V and J are TRBV19 and TRBJ2-2; 7 positions agree with TRBD2. Germline loops: CDR1 LNHDA, CDR2 SQIVND (reference sequence). With 2 bases clipped from V and 2 bases from J, the junction kept 2 bases outside the gene matches. The CDR3 loop spans 15 amino acids. CDR3 loop: CASSISGTNTGELFF. CDR3 DNA: TGTGCCAGTAGTATAAGCGGGACCAACACCGGGGAGCTGTTTTTT. Supplemented by reference TRBV19 and TRBJ2-2, the full variable domain reads DGGITQSPKYLFRKEGQNVTLSCEQNLNHDAMYWYRQDPGQGLRLIYYSQIVNDFQKGDIAEGYSVSREKKESFPLTVTSAQKNPTAFYLCASSISGTNTGELFFGEGSRLTVL.

This clonotype was seen a handful of times. This beta chain lies outside the target of a library built for alpha chains; its clone size means little. V is TRBV30 and J is TRBJ2-7; 9 bases are a match to TRBD1. In germline, CDR1 is GTSNPN, CDR2 SVGIG (reference sequence). The CDR3 has 12 residues. J gave up 6 bases and V 5 bases, and 5 bases lay outside the gene matches. The CDR3 here is CAWGTGPAEQYF. The DNA of the CDR3 is TGTGCCTGGGGGACAGGGCCTGCCGAGCAGTACTTC.

Remarks on this clonotype: This beta chain is an off-target read within a library intended for alpha chains, so its frequency means little. This sequence joins TRBV12-3 or TRBV12-4 and TRBJ2-6; D uncertain. Trimming removed 3 bases at V and 1 base at J, with 4 bases between. The CDR3 sequence is 14 residues long. The DNA for the CDR3 is TGTGCCAGCAGTTTGACTTCTGGGGCCAACGTCCTGACTTTC. Amino acid sequence: CASSLTSGANVLTF.

This clonotype is medium-sized (0.01 to 0.1%) in the sample. Because the library targeted alpha chains, this beta chain is an off-target read whose size means little. This rearrangement joins TRBV18 to TRBJ1-1; no clear D gene. The CDR3 is 13 residues long. Trimming left V 0 bases short and J 5 bases short, with 7 bases between. From germline, CDR1 is KGHSH and CDR2 LQKENI. CDR3 amino acids: CASSPPDGTEAFF. CDR3 nucleotides: TGTGCCAGCTCACCACCGGACGGGACTGAAGCTTTCTTT.